This TCR beta chain was sequenced for a study of neurological immune-mediated disorders. Comments on this clonotype: Relative to the germline gene, one junction end is altered; a read error may explain this.

Via MiXCR, TCRdb re-called the 5' RACE reads, giving one row per CDR3 protein. The sample comprises around 23,000 distinct CDR3 sequences, around 15% of which are singletons, and roughly 17% rests with the top ten. CDR1 is DFQATT, CDR2 SNEGSKA, per germline (reference sequence). This CDR3 region has 13 residues. The chain links TRBV20-1 to TRBJ2-3; the D is unclear. The TCR originated in a woman aged 40 to 50 with HTLV-1-associated myelopathy (HAM/TSP). The source material was PBMCs. The CDR3 DNA sequence: TGTAGTGCTAGTGATGGACCTGAGTATACGCAGTATTTT. As protein: CSASDGPEYTQYF.